The sequence of this TCR beta chain was determined in a study of T cell changes during pregnancy in multiple sclerosis (dated by TCRdb to between 2019 and 2020). Study-level background: In women with multiple sclerosis, the researchers looked at how the T cell repertoire shifted as pregnancy progressed.

Reading the germline V gene gives CDR1 SQVTM and CDR2 ANQGSEA. Compared with germline, V lacks 7 bases and J lacks 1 base; bases without a gene match: 7. The CDR3, from cysteine to phenylalanine, totals 14 residues. The only DNA kept is the CDR3, 42 bases in frame from the first base. A word on this clone: Its target antigen remains unknown. No clone much larger than this one lies a single base away; base qualities are absent.

Receptor amplification or capture employed the immunoSEQ multiplex PCR assay. Held by TCRdb, this immuneACCESS table contains in-frame sequences only and omits some clones. Under half of the omission traces to an unresolved V gene where checked; the cause of the rest is unknown. In this sample the table shows around 31,000 clones, roughly 91% of which occur a single time. The ten largest clones represent 0.41% of the sample. Here the chain combines TRBV29-1 and TRBJ1-1, with 9 bases aligning to TRBD1. The receptor's source is a female donor with multiple sclerosis, enrolled in a pregnancy study. Sequenced here: CD4+ T cells from peripheral blood mononuclear cells, sampled in the second trimester of pregnancy. The DNA reads as follows: TGCAGCGCCGACATGACAGGGGGGAACACTGAAGCTTTCTTT. Its translation is CSADMTGGNTEAFF.